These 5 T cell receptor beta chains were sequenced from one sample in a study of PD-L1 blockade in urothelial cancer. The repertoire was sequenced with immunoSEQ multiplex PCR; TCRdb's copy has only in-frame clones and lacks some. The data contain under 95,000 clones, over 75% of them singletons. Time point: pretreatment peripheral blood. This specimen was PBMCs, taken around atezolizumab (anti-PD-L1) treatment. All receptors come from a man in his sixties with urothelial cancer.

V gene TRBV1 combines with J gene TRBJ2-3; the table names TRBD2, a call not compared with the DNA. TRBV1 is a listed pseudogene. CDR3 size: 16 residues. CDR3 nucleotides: TGCACCAGCAGCCAGGAGGGGGGGTTCGGGACAGATACGCAGTATTTT. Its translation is CTSSQEGGFGTDTQYF.

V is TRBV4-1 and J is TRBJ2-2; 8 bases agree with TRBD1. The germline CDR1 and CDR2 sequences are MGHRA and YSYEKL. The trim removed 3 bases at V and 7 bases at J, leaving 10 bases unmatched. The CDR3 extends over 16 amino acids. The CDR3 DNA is TGCGCCAGCAGCCATCCGAGGCAGGGGGCCGGCGGGGAGCTGTTTTTT. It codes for CASSHPRQGAGGELFF.

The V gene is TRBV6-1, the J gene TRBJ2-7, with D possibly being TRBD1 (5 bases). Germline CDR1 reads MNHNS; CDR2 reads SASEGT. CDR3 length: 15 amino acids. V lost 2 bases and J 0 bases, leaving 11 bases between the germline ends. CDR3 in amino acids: CASSERQFSSYEQYF. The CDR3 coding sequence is TGTGCCAGCAGTGAACGACAGTTCAGCTCCTACGAGCAGTACTTC.

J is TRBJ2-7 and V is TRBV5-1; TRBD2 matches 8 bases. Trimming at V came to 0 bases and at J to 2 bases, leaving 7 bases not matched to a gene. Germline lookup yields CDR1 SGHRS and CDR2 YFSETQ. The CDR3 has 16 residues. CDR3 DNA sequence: TGCGCCAGCAGCTTGGGGTGGGCGGGGGGAGCCTACGAGCAGTACTTC. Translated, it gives CASSLGWAGGAYEQYF.

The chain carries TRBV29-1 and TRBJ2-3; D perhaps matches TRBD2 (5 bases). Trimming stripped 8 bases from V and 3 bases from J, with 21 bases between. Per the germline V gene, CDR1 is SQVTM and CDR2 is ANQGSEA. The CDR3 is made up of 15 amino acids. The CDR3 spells CSSLPARVGTDTQYF. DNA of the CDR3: TGCAGCTCACTCCCGGCGAGGGTTGGGACAGATACGCAGTATTTT.